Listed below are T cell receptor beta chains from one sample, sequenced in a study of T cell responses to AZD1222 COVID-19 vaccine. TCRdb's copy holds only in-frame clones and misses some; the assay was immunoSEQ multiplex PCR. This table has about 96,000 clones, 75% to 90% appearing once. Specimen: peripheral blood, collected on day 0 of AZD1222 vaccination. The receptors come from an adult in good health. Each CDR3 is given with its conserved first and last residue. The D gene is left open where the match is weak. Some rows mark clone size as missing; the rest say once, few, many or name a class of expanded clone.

CDR3nt: TGTGCCTGGAGTCGAAAACAGGGGATCCCCAATGAGCAGTTCTTC
CDR3aa: CAWSRKQGIPNEQFF
d_gene: TRBD1
v_gene: TRBV30
abundance: .
j_gene: TRBJ2-1

CDR3nt: TGTGCCAGCAGCCCCGCCGGGGGTGGGACCGGGGAGCTGTTTTTT
CDR3aa: CASSPAGGGTGELFF
d_gene: .
v_gene: TRBV9
abundance: .
j_gene: TRBJ2-2

CDR3nt: TGTGCCAGCAGCCGGACAGTTTATGGCTACACCTTC
CDR3aa: CASSRTVYGYTF
d_gene: .
v_gene: TRBV3-1/TRBV3-2
abundance: .
j_gene: TRBJ1-2

CDR3nt: TGTGCCAGCAGCCAGAGGGCCACGAGGAGGAATGAGCAGTTCTTC
CDR3aa: CASSQRATRRNEQFF
d_gene: .
v_gene: TRBV3-1/TRBV3-2
abundance: once
j_gene: TRBJ2-1

CDR3nt: TGCGCCAGCAGTCACGGACCACGCACAGATACGCAGTATTTT
CDR3aa: CASSHGPRTDTQYF
d_gene: .
v_gene: TRBV23-1
abundance: .
j_gene: TRBJ2-3

CDR3nt: TGTGCCAGCAGCCAAGTGTCTTCGGGCAATGAGCAGTTCTTC
CDR3aa: CASSQVSSGNEQFF
d_gene: .
v_gene: TRBV14
abundance: .
j_gene: TRBJ2-1

CDR3nt: TGCAGTGCTAGTTCGGGGGAGGGCAATCAGCCCCAGCATTTT
CDR3aa: CSASSGEGNQPQHF
d_gene: .
v_gene: TRBV20-1
abundance: .
j_gene: TRBJ1-5

CDR3nt: TGTGCCAGCAGAGGGACTAGCGGGAGAGGAGATACGCAGTATTTT
CDR3aa: CASRGTSGRGDTQYF
d_gene: TRBD2
v_gene: TRBV3-1/TRBV3-2
abundance: few
j_gene: TRBJ2-3

CDR3nt: TGTGCCAGCAGTTTCAGCGGGAGGGAAGATAGAGGCTACACCTTC
CDR3aa: CASSFSGREDRGYTF
d_gene: .
v_gene: TRBV27
abundance: .
j_gene: TRBJ1-2

CDR3nt: TGTGCCAGCAGTTCTCCCTCGGGAGATACGCAGTATTTT
CDR3aa: CASSSPSGDTQYF
d_gene: .
v_gene: TRBV3-1/TRBV3-2
abundance: once
j_gene: TRBJ2-3

CDR3nt: TGCGCCAGCAGCTCCGGGACCCGGACTAGCGGAAGCGAGCAGTACTTC
CDR3aa: CASSSGTRTSGSEQYF
d_gene: TRBD2
v_gene: TRBV5-1
abundance: .
j_gene: TRBJ2-7

CDR3nt: TGTGCCAGCAGTGCTAGTCTTGGATACGAGCAGTACTTC
CDR3aa: CASSASLGYEQYF
d_gene: .
v_gene: TRBV12-3/TRBV12-4
abundance: .
j_gene: TRBJ2-7

CDR3nt: TGCGCCAGCAGCTTGTTAGGAGATTACGAGCAGTACTTC
CDR3aa: CASSLLGDYEQYF
d_gene: .
v_gene: TRBV5-1
abundance: once
j_gene: TRBJ2-7

CDR3nt: TGTGCCAGCAGCGTAGTCCCAGCGGGAGATTCCTACAATGAGCAGTTCTTC
CDR3aa: CASSVVPAGDSYNEQFF
d_gene: TRBD2
v_gene: TRBV9
abundance: .
j_gene: TRBJ2-1

CDR3nt: TGTGCCAGCAGCCAAAGCGGCTCATACAATGAGCAGTTCTTC
CDR3aa: CASSQSGSYNEQFF
d_gene: .
v_gene: TRBV3-1/TRBV3-2
abundance: .
j_gene: TRBJ2-1

CDR3nt: TGTGCCAGCAGCGCGGAGGGAGATACGCAGTATTTT
CDR3aa: CASSAEGDTQYF
d_gene: .
v_gene: TRBV9
abundance: .
j_gene: TRBJ2-3

CDR3nt: TGTGCCAGCAGCGGATGGACTAGCGGGATTTACAATGAGCAGTTCTTC
CDR3aa: CASSGWTSGIYNEQFF
d_gene: TRBD2
v_gene: TRBV3-1/TRBV3-2
abundance: .
j_gene: TRBJ2-1

CDR3nt: TGTGCCAGCACCACAGGGGGCGGGTCCTACAATGAGCAGTTCTTC
CDR3aa: CASTTGGGSYNEQFF
d_gene: TRBD1
v_gene: TRBV9
abundance: .
j_gene: TRBJ2-1

CDR3nt: TGTGCCAGCAGTGAAGGACAGGGTTATCAGCCCCAGCATTTT
CDR3aa: CASSEGQGYQPQHF
d_gene: TRBD1
v_gene: TRBV6-1
abundance: .
j_gene: TRBJ1-5

CDR3nt: TGTGCCAGCAGCCCAGACGTCTACAATGAGCAGTTCTTC
CDR3aa: CASSPDVYNEQFF
d_gene: .
v_gene: TRBV7-9
abundance: .
j_gene: TRBJ2-1

CDR3nt: TGTGCCAGCTCACCACCGCTCGGACAGGGGAGCAATCAGCCCCAGCATTTT
CDR3aa: CASSPPLGQGSNQPQHF
d_gene: TRBD1
v_gene: TRBV18
abundance: .
j_gene: TRBJ1-5

CDR3nt: TGTGCCAGCAGCCCTGAGGGGACACCGAAAAGCATGAACACTGAAGCTTTCTTT
CDR3aa: CASSPEGTPKSMNTEAFF
d_gene: .
v_gene: TRBV4-2
abundance: .
j_gene: TRBJ1-1

CDR3nt: TGTGCCACCAGCGGGACAGGGAATTCACCCCTCCACTTT
CDR3aa: CATSGTGNSPLHF
d_gene: TRBD1
v_gene: TRBV24-1
abundance: .
j_gene: TRBJ1-6

CDR3nt: TGTGCCAGCAGGGGACTAGCGGGAGGTGCAGATACGCAGTATTTT
CDR3aa: CASRGLAGGADTQYF
d_gene: TRBD2
v_gene: TRBV27
abundance: .
j_gene: TRBJ2-3

CDR3nt: TGCGCCAGCAGCTTGGGACAGGTCTATGGCTACACCTTC
CDR3aa: CASSLGQVYGYTF
d_gene: .
v_gene: TRBV5-1
abundance: .
j_gene: TRBJ1-2

CDR3nt: TGTGCCACCAGTGATTCCCGGGGAGGTAGCAATCAGCCCCAGCATTTT
CDR3aa: CATSDSRGGSNQPQHF
d_gene: .
v_gene: TRBV24-1
abundance: once
j_gene: TRBJ1-5

CDR3nt: TGTGCCAGAAGCTTGCAAACTAGCGGGAGGCAGTACACGCAGTATTTT
CDR3aa: CARSLQTSGRQYTQYF
d_gene: TRBD2
v_gene: TRBV5-3
abundance: .
j_gene: TRBJ2-3

CDR3nt: TGTGCCAGCAGCGTAGATTTAGGGCAAGAGACCCAGTACTTC
CDR3aa: CASSVDLGQETQYF
d_gene: .
v_gene: TRBV9
abundance: .
j_gene: TRBJ2-5

CDR3nt: TGTGCCAGCAGCTTGGTACGGGCAGGGGGCGGGGGCACTGAAGCTTTCTTT
CDR3aa: CASSLVRAGGGGTEAFF
d_gene: TRBD1
v_gene: TRBV7-9
abundance: once
j_gene: TRBJ1-1

CDR3nt: TGTGCCAGCAGCACCAGGACAGGGACGACCCCCTACGAGCAGTACTTC
CDR3aa: CASSTRTGTTPYEQYF
d_gene: TRBD1
v_gene: TRBV7-2
abundance: .
j_gene: TRBJ2-7

CDR3nt: TGTGCCACCAGCAGAGGAGGAGGCGGCCTCTCTGGAAACACCATATATTTT
CDR3aa: CATSRGGGGLSGNTIYF
d_gene: .
v_gene: TRBV15
abundance: .
j_gene: TRBJ1-3

CDR3nt: TGTGCCAGCAGCCGTACAGGGGGCGATGCTTACGAGCAGTACTTC
CDR3aa: CASSRTGGDAYEQYF
d_gene: TRBD1
v_gene: TRBV11-1
abundance: .
j_gene: TRBJ2-7

CDR3nt: TGTGCCAGCAGCTCGTTAGGACAGGTGGAAGGAAACACCATATATTTT
CDR3aa: CASSSLGQVEGNTIYF
d_gene: TRBD1
v_gene: TRBV5-4
abundance: .
j_gene: TRBJ1-3

CDR3nt: TGTGCCAGCAGCTCGGACCAGGGGATACGGAATCAGCCCCAGCATTTT
CDR3aa: CASSSDQGIRNQPQHF
d_gene: .
v_gene: TRBV7-2
abundance: .
j_gene: TRBJ1-5

CDR3nt: TGTGCCAGTAGCCCGGTCAGGGGGTTTCAACCCACAGATACGCAGTATTTT
CDR3aa: CASSPVRGFQPTDTQYF
d_gene: TRBD1
v_gene: TRBV19
abundance: .
j_gene: TRBJ2-3

CDR3nt: TGTGCCAGCAGCCTCGGCGGTCGAGGCTACGAGCAGTACTTC
CDR3aa: CASSLGGRGYEQYF
d_gene: .
v_gene: TRBV11-2
abundance: .
j_gene: TRBJ2-7

CDR3nt: TGTGCCAGCAGTTTTTCGAACCAAGAGACCCAGTACTTC
CDR3aa: CASSFSNQETQYF
d_gene: .
v_gene: TRBV27
abundance: .
j_gene: TRBJ2-5

CDR3nt: TGTGCCAGCAGCTTAGACCGGGTGTCTGGAAACACCATATATTTT
CDR3aa: CASSLDRVSGNTIYF
d_gene: .
v_gene: TRBV5-4
abundance: .
j_gene: TRBJ1-3

CDR3nt: TGTGCCTGGAGGACCCCGGGGGGCAATCAGCCCCAGCATTTT
CDR3aa: CAWRTPGGNQPQHF
d_gene: .
v_gene: TRBV30
abundance: .
j_gene: TRBJ1-5

CDR3nt: TGTGCCAGTAGTATCGGGGACAGCCCCTCTGGGGCCAACGTCCTGACTTTC
CDR3aa: CASSIGDSPSGANVLTF
d_gene: TRBD1
v_gene: TRBV19
abundance: .
j_gene: TRBJ2-6

CDR3nt: TGTGCCAGCAGCTTAGCACAGGGCAACACTGAAGCTTTCTTT
CDR3aa: CASSLAQGNTEAFF
d_gene: .
v_gene: TRBV7-9
abundance: .
j_gene: TRBJ1-1

CDR3nt: TGTGCAAAGCAAAGGGGACAGGGAGGGGAAAAACTGTTTTTT
CDR3aa: CAKQRGQGGEKLFF
d_gene: TRBD1
v_gene: TRBV2
abundance: .
j_gene: TRBJ1-4

CDR3nt: TGTGCCAGCACCCCGGACAGAGGCACAGATACGCAGTATTTT
CDR3aa: CASTPDRGTDTQYF
d_gene: .
v_gene: TRBV11-2
abundance: .
j_gene: TRBJ2-3

CDR3nt: TGTGCCAGCAGCCGAGACGTTCCGGGACAGAACACCGGGGAGCTGTTTTTT
CDR3aa: CASSRDVPGQNTGELFF
d_gene: .
v_gene: TRBV4-2
abundance: .
j_gene: TRBJ2-2

CDR3nt: TGCGCCAGCAGTCACTCAGGAAGGTCTAACACTGAAGCTTTCTTT
CDR3aa: CASSHSGRSNTEAFF
d_gene: .
v_gene: TRBV23-1
abundance: .
j_gene: TRBJ1-1

CDR3nt: TGTGCCAGCAGGGACAGTGGGCATGGCTACACCTTC
CDR3aa: CASRDSGHGYTF
d_gene: .
v_gene: TRBV27
abundance: once
j_gene: TRBJ1-2

CDR3nt: TGCGCCAGCAGCTTGGAGAGTAGCGGGAGCACAAATGAGCAGTTCTTC
CDR3aa: CASSLESSGSTNEQFF
d_gene: TRBD2
v_gene: TRBV5-1
abundance: .
j_gene: TRBJ2-1

CDR3nt: TGTGCCAGCAGTATAGTTACAGGGGATAGTTCCTATAATTCACCCCTCCACTTT
CDR3aa: CASSIVTGDSSYNSPLHF
d_gene: TRBD1
v_gene: TRBV7-2
abundance: .
j_gene: TRBJ1-6

CDR3nt: TGTGCCAGCTCACCTCCGGGACTAGGGACCTACGAGCAGTACTTC
CDR3aa: CASSPPGLGTYEQYF
d_gene: TRBD2
v_gene: TRBV18
abundance: .
j_gene: TRBJ2-7

CDR3nt: TGTGCCAGCAGTTTATGGACAGGGGCGAACACTGAAGCTTTCTTT
CDR3aa: CASSLWTGANTEAFF
d_gene: TRBD1
v_gene: TRBV28
abundance: .
j_gene: TRBJ1-1

CDR3nt: TGTGCCAGCAGTCGGGCCCAGCCCAATGAAAAACTGTTTTTT
CDR3aa: CASSRAQPNEKLFF
d_gene: .
v_gene: TRBV7-9
abundance: .
j_gene: TRBJ1-4

CDR3nt: TGTGCTAGTGGTTTGAGAGACACCGGGGAGCTGTTTTTT
CDR3aa: CASGLRDTGELFF
d_gene: .
v_gene: TRBV12-5
abundance: .
j_gene: TRBJ2-2

CDR3nt: TGTGCCAGCTCACCAGAAAGGACAGCTTACGAGCAGTACTTC
CDR3aa: CASSPERTAYEQYF
d_gene: .
v_gene: TRBV18
abundance: .
j_gene: TRBJ2-7

CDR3nt: TGTGCCAGCAGTACTTGGGACAGGAGCCAAGAGACCCAGTACTTC
CDR3aa: CASSTWDRSQETQYF
d_gene: TRBD1
v_gene: TRBV6-2/TRBV6-3
abundance: .
j_gene: TRBJ2-5

CDR3nt: TGTGCCTGGAGCCTTGGACACTTCTACGAGCAGTACTTC
CDR3aa: CAWSLGHFYEQYF
d_gene: .
v_gene: TRBV30
abundance: .
j_gene: TRBJ2-7